A single sample gave rise to the 19 T cell receptor beta chains below, sequenced in a study of OX40 agonist ivuxolimab in advanced cancers. The method was immunoSEQ multiplex PCR; TCRdb's version includes in-frame clones alone and lacks a portion of them. The sample carries tens of thousands of clones, about 82% recorded once. Source: CD4+ or CD8+ T cells sorted from blood, taken in a trial of the OX40 agonist ivuxolimab. These receptors all stem from an adult with an advanced solid tumor such as melanoma, head and neck, liver or kidney cancer.

V is TRBV2 and J is TRBJ2-2; a possible D gene is TRBD1 (6 bases). CDR3 length equals 13 residues. Trimming stripped 7 bases from V and 4 bases from J, with 10 bases between. Germline V gene data show CDR1 as SNHLY and CDR2 as FYNNEI. Here the CDR3 reads CASTYRVTGELFF. As DNA, the CDR3 is TGTGCCAGCACGTACAGGGTCACCGGGGAGCTGTTTTTT.

The V and J genes are TRBV10-2 and TRBJ2-5; D is undetermined. Looked up from germline, CDR1 is WSHSY and CDR2 is SAAADI. The CDR3 loop spans 15 amino acids. V shed 0 bases and J shed 0 bases, with 8 bases lying between them. The CDR3 coding sequence is TGCGCCAGCAGTGAGTCATGGAGCAACCAAGAGACCCAGTACTTC. This sequence encodes CASSESWSNQETQYF.

The chain links TRBV9 to TRBJ1-1; no firm D call. The V gene's germline CDR1 is SGDLS and CDR2 YYNGEE. The CDR3 spans 17 residues. Trimming took 1 base from V and 0 from J, leaving 16 bases between them. CDR3 sequence (DNA): TGTGCCAGCAGCGTATTAACGACGGATCATTTGAACACTGAAGCTTTCTTT. Amino acid sequence: CASSVLTTDHLNTEAFF.

This sequence joins TRBV12-5 and TRBJ1-5, with D maybe TRBD1 (5 bases). This CDR3 has 16 residues. V was shortened by 0 bases and J by 2 bases, with 11 bases between the two germline ends. The germline gives CDR1 LGHNT, CDR2 FRNRAP. The CDR3 spells CASGLVLGDGNQPQHF. The CDR3 DNA reads as TGTGCTAGTGGTTTGGTATTGGGGGACGGCAATCAGCCCCAGCATTTT.

CDR3: CASSEVGYRSGANVLTF. Written as DNA, the CDR3 is TGTGCCAGCAGTGAAGTCGGCTACCGCTCTGGGGCCAACGTCCTGACTTTC. The chain couples TRBV2 to TRBJ2-6; D is ambiguous. CDR1 is SNHLY and CDR2 is FYNNEI in the germline V gene. The CDR3 has 17 residues. Trimming pared 1 base from V and 0 bases from J, leaving 10 bases between.

This clone has just a few counts. This chain connects TRBV5-1 to TRBJ1-1, with 12 nucleotides matching TRBD1. The CDR3 contains 14 residues. Germline V lookup: CDR1 SGHRS, CDR2 YFSETQ. The V gene end was trimmed by 4 bases and the J gene end by 5 bases; junction bases not matched to a gene: 3. The CDR3 region has the DNA TGCGCCAGCAGCCGGGACAGGGGGCAAACTGAAGCTTTCTTT. Amino acid sequence: CASSRDRGQTEAFF.

V usage is TRBV11-2 and J usage is TRBJ1-2, with 7 bases aligning to TRBD1. CDR1 is SGHAT, CDR2 FQNNGV, per germline. The CDR3 contains 13 residues. Unmatched junction bases numbered 6, after V lost 3 bases and J lost 8 bases. CDR3 sequence reads: CASSFSQGGGYTF. The CDR3 nucleotides read TGTGCCAGCAGCTTCTCCCAGGGGGGAGGCTACACCTTC.

About this clone itself: This sample also contains other DNA sequences that code for the same CDR3. The chain is built from TRBV13 and TRBJ1-2; tentative D call: TRBD1 (6 bases). The CDR3 extends over 13 amino acids. Deletions cut 2 bases from V and 8 bases from J, with 12 bases between. Germline V gives CDR1 PRHDT, CDR2 FYEKMQ (reference sequence). CDR3 sequence reads: CASSLNHREGYTF. In nucleotides, the CDR3 is TGTGCCAGCAGCTTAAATCACAGGGAAGGCTACACCTTC.

The CDR3 loop is CASSAQGGAATNEKLFF. CDR3 bases: TGTGCCAGCAGCGCTCAGGGGGGGGCGGCAACTAATGAAAAACTGTTTTTT. The chain recombines TRBV5-7 with TRBJ1-4; TRBD1 aligns across 7 bases. TRBV5-7 is an ORF; its function is uncertain. Unmatched junction bases numbered 9, after V lost 4 bases and J lost 0 bases. The CDR3 is 17 amino acids.

This chain connects TRBV29-1 to TRBJ2-5; perhaps D is TRBD1 or TRBD2 (5 bases each). CDR3 length equals 15 residues. V was trimmed by 0 bases and J by 4 bases, leaving 15 bases between them. Germline CDR1 SQVTM, CDR2 ANQGSEA. The CDR3 reads CSVEEWASGGETQYF. CDR3 sequence (DNA): TGCAGCGTTGAAGAGTGGGCCTCTGGGGGAGAGACCCAGTACTTC.

This clone appeared once. Here the CDR3 DNA reads TGTGCCAGCTCACCCGGGTTAGGGGCCAACGTCCTGACTTTC. This codes for CASSPGLGANVLTF. This chain connects TRBV18 to TRBJ2-6; D gene uncertain. Germline CDR1 and CDR2: KGHSH and LQKENI. V dropped 3 bases and J dropped 4 bases, with 7 bases sitting between them. The CDR3 sequence is 14 residues long.

V is TRBV30 and J is TRBJ1-6; D call uncertain. V dropped 3 bases and J dropped 9 bases, with 18 bases sitting between them. This CDR3 has 15 amino acids. The V gene's germline CDR1 is GTSNPN and CDR2 SVGIG (reference sequence). CDR3 in amino acids: CAWSAHPEEGSPLHF. For the CDR3, the DNA is TGTGCCTGGAGCGCCCACCCAGAGGAAGGTTCACCCCTCCACTTT.

The rearrangement uses TRBV28 and TRBJ2-7; D might be TRBD2 (6 bases). CDR3 size: 18 residues. CDR1 and CDR2 from the germline V gene are MDHEN and SYDVKM. Trimming took 5 bases from V and 6 from J, leaving 29 bases between them. CDR3 sequence: CASSPTEGGGDHWGEQYF. The CDR3 region has the DNA TGTGCCAGCAGTCCCACCGAAGGAGGAGGGGATCATTGGGGCGAGCAGTACTTC. The whole variable domain, filled in from reference TRBV28 and TRBJ2-7, reads DVKVTQSSRYLVKRTGEKVFLECVQDMDHENMFWYRQDPGLGLRLIYFSYDVKMKEKGDIPEGYSVSREKKERFSLILESASTNQTSMYLCASSPTEGGGDHWGEQYFGPGTRLTVT.

The V call is TRBV6-6, the J call TRBJ2-5; possibly TRBD1 or TRBD2 for D (6 bases each). Per the germline V gene, CDR1 is MNHNY and CDR2 is SVGAGI (reference sequence). The CDR3 is 14 residues long. Trimming took 3 bases from V and 5 from J, leaving 13 bases between them. The CDR3 DNA sequence: TGTGCCAGCAGTTATCACGGGGGCCGTGAGACCCAGTACTTC. Its translation is CASSYHGGRETQYF.

In this sample, this clone turned up once. The V gene is TRBV7-7, the J gene TRBJ2-3; 11 bases are a match to TRBD2. V lost 5 bases, J lost 4 bases, and 5 bases stayed unmatched. The CDR3 loop spans 15 amino acids. Germline values: CDR1 SSHAT, CDR2 FNYEAQ (reference sequence). The CDR3 protein is CASSPGLAGPDTQYF. Here the CDR3 DNA reads TGTGCCAGCAGCCCCGGACTAGCGGGCCCAGATACGCAGTATTTT.

The chain couples TRBV28 to TRBJ1-5; D is unclear. Trimming took off 5 bases at V and 0 bases at J, with 11 bases between the two ends. From germline, CDR1 is MDHEN and CDR2 SYDVKM. The CDR3 loop spans 15 amino acids. CDR3 sequence: CASSPVVNSNQPQHF. CDR3 bases: TGTGCCAGCAGTCCCGTCGTGAATAGCAATCAGCCCCAGCATTTT.

The CDR3 DNA reads TGCGCCAGCAGCTTGGCGGACAGGGGAGGCCTTGATCCATTCTCTGGAAACACCATATATTTT. Translating it yields CASSLADRGGLDPFSGNTIYF. The chain carries TRBV5-1 and TRBJ1-3, with 9 bases identical to TRBD1. Trimming took 0 bases from V and 0 from J; bases not matched to a gene: 16. The germline V gene has CDR1 SGHRS and CDR2 YFSETQ. The CDR3 length is 21 residues.

This chain connects TRBV5-5 to TRBJ2-1, with D tentatively TRBD1 (6 bases). Trimming removed 2 bases from V and 0 bases from J, with 9 bases in between. The CDR3 contains 15 residues. Germline assignment: CDR1 SGHKS and CDR2 YYEKEE (reference sequence). The CDR3 sequence: CASSFKDSSYNEQFF. The CDR3 bases are TGTGCCAGCAGCTTTAAGGACAGCTCCTACAATGAGCAGTTCTTC.

V gene TRBV4-2 combines with J gene TRBJ1-4; D uncertain. The CDR3 is 15 residues long. Trimming removed 0 bases from V and 5 bases from J, with 10 bases in between. Germline loops: CDR1 LGHNA, CDR2 YNFKEQ. CDR3 sequence: CASSQDAQENEKLFF. CDR3 nucleotides: TGTGCCAGCAGCCAAGATGCGCAGGAAAATGAAAAACTGTTTTTT.